The 2 T cell receptor beta chains listed next were all sequenced from one sample in a study of shared T cell receptors in the human thymus. TCRdb's table, derived via immunoSEQ multiplex PCR, lists solely in-frame clones and lacks some. This table has under 700,000 clones, more than 75% appearing once. Another study also made use of these data, one on human thymus T cells.

Sequenced sample: thymocytes. The receptors here all came from a boy in the first two years of life with a congenital heart defect.

The chain links TRBV6-5 to TRBJ2-2; no definite D call. Germline V gene lookup returns CDR1 MNHEY and CDR2 SVGAGI. This CDR3 has 15 amino acids. V lost 0 bases, J lost 1 base, and 6 bases lay in between. Written as DNA, the CDR3 is TGTGCCAGCAGTTACTCGAACGGGAACACCGGGGAGCTGTTTTTT. Encoded protein: CASSYSNGNTGELFF.

The rearrangement links TRBV11-2 to TRBJ1-5, with D maybe TRBD1 (6 bases). Germline V gene lookup returns CDR1 SGHAT and CDR2 FQNNGV. V gave up 0 bases and J gave up 7 bases, with 10 bases separating them. This CDR3 has 14 amino acids. CDR3 DNA sequence: TGTGCCAGCAGCTTAGACAGGGGCGGGCAGCCCCAGCATTTT. It codes for CASSLDRGGQPQHF.